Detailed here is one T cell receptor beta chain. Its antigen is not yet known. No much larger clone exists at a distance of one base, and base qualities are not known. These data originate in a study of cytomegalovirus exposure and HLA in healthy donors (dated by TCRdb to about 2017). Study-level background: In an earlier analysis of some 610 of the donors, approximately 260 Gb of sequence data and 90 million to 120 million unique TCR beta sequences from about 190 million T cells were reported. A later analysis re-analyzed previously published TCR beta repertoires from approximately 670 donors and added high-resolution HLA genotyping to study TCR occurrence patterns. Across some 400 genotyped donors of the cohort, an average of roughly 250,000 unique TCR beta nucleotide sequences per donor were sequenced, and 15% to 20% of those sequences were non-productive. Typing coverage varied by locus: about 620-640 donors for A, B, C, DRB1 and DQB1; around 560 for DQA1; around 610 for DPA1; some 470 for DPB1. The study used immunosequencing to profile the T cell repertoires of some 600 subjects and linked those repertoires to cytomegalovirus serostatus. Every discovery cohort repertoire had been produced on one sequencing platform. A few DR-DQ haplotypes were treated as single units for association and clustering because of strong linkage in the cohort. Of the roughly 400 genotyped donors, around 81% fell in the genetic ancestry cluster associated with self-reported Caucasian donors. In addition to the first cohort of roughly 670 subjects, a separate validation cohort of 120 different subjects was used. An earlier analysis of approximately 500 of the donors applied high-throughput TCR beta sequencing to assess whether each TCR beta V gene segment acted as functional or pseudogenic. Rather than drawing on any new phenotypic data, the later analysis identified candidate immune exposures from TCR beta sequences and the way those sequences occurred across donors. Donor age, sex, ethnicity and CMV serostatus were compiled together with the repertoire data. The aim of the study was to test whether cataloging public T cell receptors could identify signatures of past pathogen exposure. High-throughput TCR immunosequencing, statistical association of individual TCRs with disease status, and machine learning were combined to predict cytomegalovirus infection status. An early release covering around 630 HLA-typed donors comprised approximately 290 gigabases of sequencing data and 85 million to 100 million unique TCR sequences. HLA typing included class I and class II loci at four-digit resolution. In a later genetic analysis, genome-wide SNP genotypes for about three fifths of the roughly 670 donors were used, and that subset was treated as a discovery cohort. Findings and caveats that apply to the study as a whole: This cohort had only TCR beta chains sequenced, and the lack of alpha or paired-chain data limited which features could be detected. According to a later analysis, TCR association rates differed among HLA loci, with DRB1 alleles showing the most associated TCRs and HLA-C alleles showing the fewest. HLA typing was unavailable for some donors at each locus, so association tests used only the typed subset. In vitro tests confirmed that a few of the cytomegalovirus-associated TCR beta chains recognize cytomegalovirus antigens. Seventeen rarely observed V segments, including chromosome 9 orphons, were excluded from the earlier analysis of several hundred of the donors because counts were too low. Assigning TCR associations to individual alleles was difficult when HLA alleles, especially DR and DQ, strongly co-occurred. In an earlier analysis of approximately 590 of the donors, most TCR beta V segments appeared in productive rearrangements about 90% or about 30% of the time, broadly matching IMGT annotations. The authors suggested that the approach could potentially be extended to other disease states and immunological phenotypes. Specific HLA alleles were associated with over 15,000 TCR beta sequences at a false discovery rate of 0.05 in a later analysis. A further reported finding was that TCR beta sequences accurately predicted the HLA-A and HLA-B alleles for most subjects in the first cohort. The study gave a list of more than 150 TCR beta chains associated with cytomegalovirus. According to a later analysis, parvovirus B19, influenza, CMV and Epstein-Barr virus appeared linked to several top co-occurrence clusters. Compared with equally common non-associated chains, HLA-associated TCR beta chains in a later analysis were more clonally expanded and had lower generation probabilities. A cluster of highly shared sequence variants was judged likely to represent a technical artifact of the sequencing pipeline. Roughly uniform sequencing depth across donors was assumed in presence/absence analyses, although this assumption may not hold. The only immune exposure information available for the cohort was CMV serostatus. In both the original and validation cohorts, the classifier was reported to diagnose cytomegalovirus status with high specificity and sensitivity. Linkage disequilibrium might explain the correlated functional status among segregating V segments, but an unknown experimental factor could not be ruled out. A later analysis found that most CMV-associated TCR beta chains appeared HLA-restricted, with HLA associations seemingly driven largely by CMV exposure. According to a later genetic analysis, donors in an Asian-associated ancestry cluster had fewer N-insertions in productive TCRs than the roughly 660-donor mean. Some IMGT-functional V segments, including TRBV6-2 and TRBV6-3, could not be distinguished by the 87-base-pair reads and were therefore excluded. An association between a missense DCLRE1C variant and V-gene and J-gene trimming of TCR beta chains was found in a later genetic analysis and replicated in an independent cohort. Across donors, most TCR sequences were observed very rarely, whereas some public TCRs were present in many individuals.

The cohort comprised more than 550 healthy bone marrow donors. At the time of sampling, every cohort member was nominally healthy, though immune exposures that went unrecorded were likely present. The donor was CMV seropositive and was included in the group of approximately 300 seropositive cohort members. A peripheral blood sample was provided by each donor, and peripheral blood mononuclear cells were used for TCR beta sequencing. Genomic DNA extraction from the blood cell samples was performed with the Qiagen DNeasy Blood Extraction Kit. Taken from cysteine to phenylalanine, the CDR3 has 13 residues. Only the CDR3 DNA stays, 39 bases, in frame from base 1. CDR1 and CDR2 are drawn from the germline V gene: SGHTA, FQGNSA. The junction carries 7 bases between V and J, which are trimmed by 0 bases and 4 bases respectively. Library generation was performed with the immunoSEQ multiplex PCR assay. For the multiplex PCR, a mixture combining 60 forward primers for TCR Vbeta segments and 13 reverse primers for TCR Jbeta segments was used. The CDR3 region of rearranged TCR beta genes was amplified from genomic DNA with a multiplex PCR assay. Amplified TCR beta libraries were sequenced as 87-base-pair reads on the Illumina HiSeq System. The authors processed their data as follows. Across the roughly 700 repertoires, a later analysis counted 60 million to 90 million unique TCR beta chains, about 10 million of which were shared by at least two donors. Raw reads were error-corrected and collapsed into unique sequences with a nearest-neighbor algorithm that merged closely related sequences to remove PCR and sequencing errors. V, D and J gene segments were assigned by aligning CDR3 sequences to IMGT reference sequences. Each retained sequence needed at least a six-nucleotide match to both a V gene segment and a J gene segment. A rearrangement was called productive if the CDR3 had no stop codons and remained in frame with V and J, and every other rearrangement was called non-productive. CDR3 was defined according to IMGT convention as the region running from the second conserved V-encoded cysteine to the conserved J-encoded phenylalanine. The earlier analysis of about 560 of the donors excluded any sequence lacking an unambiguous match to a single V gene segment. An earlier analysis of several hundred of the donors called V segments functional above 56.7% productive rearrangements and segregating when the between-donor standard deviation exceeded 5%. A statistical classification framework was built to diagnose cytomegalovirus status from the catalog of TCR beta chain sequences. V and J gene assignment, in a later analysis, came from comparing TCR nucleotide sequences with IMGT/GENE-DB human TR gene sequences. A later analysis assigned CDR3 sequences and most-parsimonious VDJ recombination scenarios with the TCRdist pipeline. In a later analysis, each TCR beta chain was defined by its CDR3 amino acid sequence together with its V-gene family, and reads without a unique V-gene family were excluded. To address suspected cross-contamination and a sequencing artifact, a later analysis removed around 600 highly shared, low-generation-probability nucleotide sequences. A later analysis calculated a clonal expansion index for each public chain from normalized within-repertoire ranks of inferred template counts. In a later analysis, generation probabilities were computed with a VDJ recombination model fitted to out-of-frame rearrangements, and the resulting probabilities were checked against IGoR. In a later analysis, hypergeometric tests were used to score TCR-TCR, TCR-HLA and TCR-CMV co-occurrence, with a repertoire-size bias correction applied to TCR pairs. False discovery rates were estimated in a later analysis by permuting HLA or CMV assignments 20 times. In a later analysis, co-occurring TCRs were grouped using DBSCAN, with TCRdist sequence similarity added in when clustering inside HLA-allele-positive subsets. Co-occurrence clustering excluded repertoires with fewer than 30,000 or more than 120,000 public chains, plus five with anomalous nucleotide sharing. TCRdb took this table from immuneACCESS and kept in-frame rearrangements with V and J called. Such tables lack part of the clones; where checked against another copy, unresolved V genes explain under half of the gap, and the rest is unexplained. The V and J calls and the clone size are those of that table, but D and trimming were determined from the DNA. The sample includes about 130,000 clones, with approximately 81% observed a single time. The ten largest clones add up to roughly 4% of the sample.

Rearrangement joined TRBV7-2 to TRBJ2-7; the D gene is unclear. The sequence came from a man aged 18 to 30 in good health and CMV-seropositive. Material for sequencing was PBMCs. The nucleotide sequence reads TGTGCCAGCAGCTTAGCTCAATTTTACGAGCAGTACTTC. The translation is CASSLAQFYEQYF.